These 32 T cell receptor beta chains originate from one sample sequenced in a study of cytomegalovirus exposure and HLA in healthy donors. The PCR contained 60 Vbeta and 13 Jbeta primers. Libraries were prepared by immunoSEQ multiplex PCR; TCRdb keeps only in-frame clonotypes and omits some of them. Recorded for this sample: about 99,000 clones. Sequenced material: PBMCs. Receptors were obtained from a man aged 40-49 years in good health and CMV-seronegative.

The genes are TRBV5-1 and TRBJ1-1; D is possibly TRBD1 (6 bases). Per the germline V gene, CDR1 is SGHRS and CDR2 is YFSETQ. This CDR3 is 15 amino acids long. The V gene lost 1 base and the J gene lost 3 bases, with 13 bases spanning the gap. This CDR3 is CASSLPKGGDTEAFF. The CDR3 bases are TGCGCCAGCAGCTTGCCGAAGGGGGGGGACACTGAAGCTTTCTTT.

The chain couples TRBV7-2 to TRBJ1-1; maybe TRBD1 (5 bases). This CDR3 contains 16 residues. Germline V lookup: CDR1 SGHTA, CDR2 FQGNSA. The V gene lost 5 bases and the J gene lost 2 bases, with 18 bases spanning the gap. CDR3: CASSHIDSLPNTEAFF. CDR3 nucleotides: TGTGCCAGCAGCCATATAGACAGCCTCCCTAACACTGAAGCTTTCTTT.

With regard to this clone: Distinct nucleotide sequences in the sample also encode this CDR3. The chain uses TRBV7-9 and TRBJ1-1; D might be TRBD1 (5 bases). The germline CDR1 and CDR2 sequences are SEHNR and FQNEAQ (reference sequence). The length of the CDR3 is 14 residues. Trimming stripped 2 bases from V and 4 bases from J, with 11 bases between. The CDR3 nucleotides read TGTGCCAGCAGCTTATTGGCCGGGGGCACTGAAGCTTTCTTT. Protein product: CASSLLAGGTEAFF.

The chain employs TRBV7-2 and TRBJ2-1, with D perhaps TRBD1 (6 bases). V lost 5 bases and J 1 base, leaving 15 bases between the germline ends. The length of the CDR3 is 16 residues. Germline V lookup: CDR1 SGHTA, CDR2 FQGNSA. DNA of the CDR3: TGTGCCAGCAGCCCACAAACAGGGAGTTCCTACAATGAGCAGTTCTTC. This codes for CASSPQTGSSYNEQFF.

The gene calls are TRBV5-5 and TRBJ1-6, with D possibly being TRBD1 (5 bases). This CDR3 is 12 amino acids long. From germline, CDR1 is SGHKS and CDR2 YYEKEE (reference sequence). The V and J ends lost 10 bases and 5 bases respectively, with 10 bases between them. CDR3 region: CASGRDNSPLHF. DNA for the CDR3: TGTGCCTCGGGCAGGGATAATTCACCCCTCCACTTT.

This chain connects TRBV15 to TRBJ1-3; maybe TRBD1 (6 bases). Trimming removed 1 base at V and 3 bases at J, with 13 bases between. The CDR3 extends over 16 amino acids. Germline V gene data show CDR1 as LNHNV and CDR2 as YYDKDF (reference sequence). CDR3 residues: CATSRGQGIDGNTIYF. The DNA for the CDR3 is TGTGCCACCAGCAGAGGTCAGGGGATAGATGGAAACACCATATATTTT. The full variable domain, with the rest looked up from reference TRBV15 and TRBJ1-3, is DAMVIQNPRYQVTQFGKPVTLSCSQTLNHNVMYWYQQKSSQAPKLLFHYYDKDFNNEADTPDNFQSRRPNTSFCFLDIRSPGLGDTAMYLCATSRGQGIDGNTIYFGEGSWLTVV.

The chain uses TRBV7-8 and TRBJ1-5, with 9 bases fitting TRBD1. The CDR3 totals 21 residues. The junction had 18 bases not matched to a gene; V was cut back by 2 bases and J by 1 base. Per germline, CDR1 SGHVS and CDR2 FQNEAQ. CDR3 sequence (DNA): TGTGCCAGCAGCTTACTTTCATACCGGGACAGGGCTACGTGGAGCAATCAGCCCCAGCATTTT. Amino acids: CASSLLSYRDRATWSNQPQHF.

The chain recombines TRBV5-1 with TRBJ1-4; a possible D gene is TRBD1 (6 bases). This CDR3 region has 15 residues. CDR1 and CDR2 (germline): SGHRS, YFSETQ. Trimming cost V 2 bases and J 3 bases, with 11 bases left between them. CDR3 DNA sequence: TGCGCCAGCAGCTTAGGGGGAACCCCTAATGAAAAACTGTTTTTT. It codes for CASSLGGTPNEKLFF.

This sequence joins TRBV5-4 and TRBJ2-6; a weak D match, TRBD1 (5 bases). The germline V gene has CDR1 SGHNT and CDR2 YYREEE (reference sequence). This CDR3 has 16 amino acids. V was shortened by 2 bases and J by 2 bases, with 11 bases between the two germline ends. The CDR3 nucleotides are TGTGCCAGCAGCTTAGAAACCAGGGCTGGGGCCAACGTCCTGACTTTC. Encoded protein: CASSLETRAGANVLTF.

The chain joins TRBV28 to TRBJ1-6; 7 bases align to TRBD1. Germline assignment: CDR1 MDHEN and CDR2 SYDVKM. The CDR3 runs to 18 residues. The V gene end was trimmed by 2 bases and the J gene end by 3 bases; junction bases not matched to a gene: 10. This chain's CDR3 is CASSLDRPGTVYNSPLHF. In nucleotides, the CDR3 is TGTGCCAGCAGTTTAGATCGCCCCGGGACAGTCTATAATTCACCCCTCCACTTT.

The rearrangement links TRBV5-6 to TRBJ2-5, with D perhaps TRBD1 (6 bases). The DNA matches TRBJ2-7 better at its end, which makes the J call doubtful. The CDR3 is 14 residues long. The germline V gene has CDR1 SGHDT and CDR2 YYEEEE. The CDR3 nucleotides read TGTGCCAGCAGCTTGACAGGGAGCTCCTACGAGCAGTACTTC. It yields the protein CASSLTGSSYEQYF.

The chain links TRBV18 to TRBJ1-1; D is ambiguous. The V gene lost 5 bases and the J gene lost 1 base, with 8 bases spanning the gap. The CDR3 covers 13 residues. Germline lookup yields CDR1 KGHSH and CDR2 LQKENI. The CDR3 DNA reads TGTGCCAGCTCATTCGACACGAACACTGAAGCTTTCTTT. This sequence encodes CASSFDTNTEAFF.

V gene TRBV7-9 combines with J gene TRBJ2-2; TRBD2 might be the D (6 bases). Per the germline V gene, CDR1 is SEHNR and CDR2 is FQNEAQ (reference sequence). Trimming took 3 bases from V and 0 from J, leaving 8 bases between them. This CDR3 contains 15 residues. For the CDR3, the DNA is TGTGCCAGCAGCTTTAGCGGAGCGAACACCGGGGAGCTGTTTTTT. Protein product: CASSFSGANTGELFF.

In nucleotides, the CDR3 is TGTGCCAGCTCACCACCGATGACAGGGTTTGCCGGGGAGCTGTTTTTT. Its translation: CASSPPMTGFAGELFF. The V gene is TRBV18, the J gene TRBJ2-2; 7 nucleotides match TRBD1. Germline-derived CDR1 and CDR2 are KGHSH and LQKENI. The CDR3 extends over 16 amino acids. V lost 0 bases, J lost 6 bases, and 7 bases stayed unmatched.

This chain links TRBV18 with TRBJ1-6; 8 bases are shared with TRBD1. CDR1 and CDR2 from the germline V gene are KGHSH and LQKENI. The CDR3 has 14 residues. The junction had 3 bases not matched to a gene; V was cut back by 4 bases and J by 7 bases. CDR3 in amino acids: CASSRDRLNSPLHF. In nucleotides, the CDR3 is TGTGCCAGCTCACGGGACAGGTTAAATTCACCCCTCCACTTT.

The chain combines TRBV7-8 with TRBJ2-7, with TRBD1 identical over 10 bases. V gave up 1 base and J gave up 6 bases; unmatched junction bases: 6. The germline CDR1 and CDR2 sequences are SGHVS and FQNEAQ. This CDR3 region has 15 residues. In DNA, the CDR3 is TGTGCCAGCAGCTTAGGGGCCGGGACAGGGGCCGAGCAGTACTTC. Amino acids: CASSLGAGTGAEQYF.

The chain combines TRBV30 with TRBJ1-5, with D uncertain. Germline lookup yields CDR1 GTSNPN and CDR2 SVGIG (reference sequence). The CDR3 sequence is 14 residues long. The V end lost 0 bases, the J end lost 5 bases, and 11 bases lay between the germline ends. CDR3 protein: CAWSVLGSDQPQHF. The CDR3 region has the DNA TGTGCCTGGAGTGTACTAGGGTCCGATCAGCCCCAGCATTTT. The full variable domain, its missing parts supplied by reference TRBV30 and TRBJ1-5, is SQTIHQWPATLVQPVGSPLSLECTVEGTSNPNLYWYRQAAGRGLQLLFYSVGIGQISSEVPQNLSASRPQDRQFILSSKKLLLSDSGFYLCAWSVLGSDQPQHFGDGTRLSIL.

This chain joins TRBV15 and TRBJ1-2, with D maybe TRBD1 (5 bases). Trimming removed 0 bases at V and 6 bases at J, with 14 bases between. Germline V gene lookup returns CDR1 LNHNV and CDR2 YYDKDF (reference sequence). The CDR3 has 15 amino acids. CDR3 protein: CATSRDKGRVDGYTF. For the CDR3, the DNA is TGTGCCACCAGCAGAGATAAAGGCAGGGTGGATGGCTACACCTTC.

V usage is TRBV2 and J usage is TRBJ1-1; 7 bases fit TRBD1. V was pared by 0 bases and J by 3 bases, with 7 bases of the junction left unmatched. Germline V lookup: CDR1 SNHLY, CDR2 FYNNEI. There are 16 residues in the CDR3. The chain's CDR3 is CASSEAPEGADTEAFF. CDR3 DNA sequence: TGTGCCAGCAGTGAAGCGCCAGAGGGGGCTGACACTGAAGCTTTCTTT.

Regarding this clone: Sequence at one end of the junction differs from germline and may be a read error. This chain connects TRBV6-4 to TRBJ1-1; D perhaps matches TRBD1 (5 bases). The CDR3 runs 14 residues. Germline-derived CDR1 and CDR2 are MRHNA and SNTAGT. The CDR3 bases are TGTGCCAGCCGTGACACGGGCGGGGGGACTGAAGCTTTCTTT. Protein sequence: CASRDTGGGTEAFF.

The chain is built from TRBV15 and TRBJ1-3, with 8 bases lining up with TRBD1. CDR1 and CDR2 (germline): LNHNV, YYDKDF (reference sequence). This CDR3 is 15 amino acids long. Losses at the gene ends were 5 bases for V and 0 bases for J; bases not matched to a gene: 3. Here the CDR3 DNA reads TGTGCCACCAGCCTGGACAGGGTCTCTGGAAACACCATATATTTT. Protein product: CATSLDRVSGNTIYF.

The V and J genes are TRBV2 and TRBJ2-2; D perhaps matches TRBD1 (6 bases). Germline V gene sequence: CDR1 SNHLY, CDR2 FYNNEI. V lost 7 bases to trimming and J lost 4 bases, with 13 bases between them. The CDR3 sequence is 14 residues long. CDR3 sequence reads: CASIGDRFTGELFF. The CDR3 bases are TGTGCCAGCATTGGAGACAGGTTCACCGGGGAGCTGTTTTTT.

This chain's CDR3 is CASSLYGTGGDEQYF. In DNA, the CDR3 is TGTGCCAGCAGTTTATATGGGACAGGGGGTGACGAGCAGTACTTC. The J gene is TRBJ2-7, the V gene TRBV27; 11 nucleotides align to TRBD1. Germline lookup yields CDR1 MNHEY and CDR2 SMNVEV (reference sequence). With V trimmed by 1 base and J by 5 bases, 4 bases remained unmatched. This CDR3 has 15 residues.

This rearrangement joins TRBV2 to TRBJ1-5, with 7 bases fitting TRBD1. The germline V gene has CDR1 SNHLY and CDR2 FYNNEI. Unmatched junction bases numbered 8, after V lost 6 bases and J lost 6 bases. This CDR3 has 14 residues. The CDR3 DNA reads TGTGCCAGCAGCCGCCGGGCAGGGGGTCAGCCCCAGCATTTT. Residues: CASSRRAGGQPQHF.

The V gene is TRBV10-1, the J gene TRBJ2-7; no reliable D call. V was cut by 0 bases and J by 2 bases, with 8 bases left in between. Germline CDR1 reads WNHNN; CDR2 reads SYGVQD (reference sequence). This CDR3 is built from 14 residues. Written as DNA, the CDR3 is TGCGCCAGCAGTGAGTCGGGCAGGACCTACGAGCAGTACTTC. This gives the protein CASSESGRTYEQYF.

The V call is TRBV11-2, the J call TRBJ1-3; D gene unclear. CDR1 is SGHAT and CDR2 is FQNNGV in the germline V gene. Trimming took 5 bases from V and 0 from J, leaving 14 bases between them. There are 16 residues in the CDR3. DNA of the CDR3: TGTGCCAGCAGCCTCCTTTCGTATAGCTCTGGAAACACCATATATTTT. Translation gives CASSLLSYSSGNTIYF.

The chain carries TRBV6-6 and TRBJ1-5; TRBD1 matches at 10 bases. Germline trimming cut 8 bases from V and 6 bases from J; bases unmatched to any gene: 10. The CDR3 sequence is 15 residues long. Germline V gene sequence: CDR1 MNHNY, CDR2 SVGAGI (reference sequence). CDR3 region: CASLFETGGSQPQHF. The CDR3, as DNA: TGTGCCAGCCTTTTTGAGACAGGGGGCTCTCAGCCCCAGCATTTT.

The rearrangement joins TRBV4-3 to TRBJ2-7; D is possibly TRBD1 (6 bases). Germline V gives CDR1 LGHNA, CDR2 YSLEER. Trimming left V 1 base short and J 1 base short, with 11 bases between. There are 15 residues in the CDR3. The CDR3 region is CASSQGGQPSYEQYF. CDR3 coding DNA: TGCGCCAGCAGCCAAGGCGGACAGCCATCCTACGAGCAGTACTTC.

The CDR3 nucleotides read TGTGCCAGCAGCTTTCAGGCGCAAGAGACCCAGTACTTC. This encodes CASSFQAQETQYF. This chain uses TRBV7-2 with TRBJ2-5, with unresolved D. Germline lookup yields CDR1 SGHTA and CDR2 FQGNSA. The ends were cut back, 3 bases at V and 2 bases at J, with 7 bases in the middle. The CDR3 length is 13 residues.

This chain's CDR3 is CASSSTGAAIGEQFF. The CDR3 DNA reads as TGTGCCAGCAGCTCCACAGGGGCGGCAATCGGTGAGCAGTTCTTC. This chain connects TRBV7-2 to TRBJ2-1, with 7 positions matching TRBD1. Germline assignment: CDR1 SGHTA and CDR2 FQGNSA. The CDR3 covers 15 residues. V was pared by 4 bases and J by 9 bases, with 12 bases of the junction left unmatched.

The CDR3 DNA reads as TGTGCCAGTAGTATAAAGCCGTGGGGGGGTGCATCCGGGGAGCTGTTTTTT. It translates to CASSIKPWGGASGELFF. The chain couples TRBV19 to TRBJ2-2; TRBD2 matches at 7 bases. The length of the CDR3 is 17 residues. Germline assignment: CDR1 LNHDA and CDR2 SQIVND (reference sequence). The V gene end was trimmed by 2 bases and the J gene end by 6 bases; junction bases not matched to a gene: 12. The whole variable domain, filled in from reference TRBV19 and TRBJ2-2, reads DGGITQSPKYLFRKEGQNVTLSCEQNLNHDAMYWYRQDPGQGLRLIYYSQIVNDFQKGDIAEGYSVSREKKESFPLTVTSAQKNPTAFYLCASSIKPWGGASGELFFGEGSRLTVL.

The chain couples TRBV7-7 to TRBJ2-1; 8 bases are a match to TRBD1. CDR1 and CDR2 (germline): SSHAT, FNYEAQ (reference sequence). The CDR3 totals 15 residues. V was clipped by 1 base and J by 3 bases; unmatched bases: 2. As DNA, the CDR3 is TGTGCCAGCAGCTTAGGACAGGGGCTCTACAATGAGCAGTTCTTC. Translation: CASSLGQGLYNEQFF.